The 29 T cell receptor beta chains in this list originate from one sample, sequenced in a study of blood T cell repertoires in COVID-19. Only in-frame clones appear in the TCRdb table, and some are missing; sequencing was by immunoSEQ multiplex PCR. The data hold around 90,000 clones, with about 86% observed a single time. Sequenced: peripheral blood. The receptors derive from a man aged 45 to 65 with COVID-19, enrolled during active disease.

This clone was recorded only once. The V and J genes are TRBV10-3 and TRBJ1-3; D perhaps matches TRBD1 (5 bases). The CDR3 has 15 amino acids. The germline gives CDR1 ENHRY, CDR2 SYGVKD. Between the trimmed V and J ends, which lost 10 bases and 0 bases, there was a span of 16 bases. CDR3 coding DNA: TGTGCCACCGGGGGAGCAATCGCCTCTGGAAACACCATATATTTT. This codes for CATGGAIASGNTIYF.

With regard to this clone: An end of the junction does not agree with germline; a read error may underlie this. This rearrangement joins TRBV29-1 to TRBJ1-1; TRBD1 agrees at 9 bases. CDR1 and CDR2 (germline): SQVTM, ANQGSEA. CDR3 length equals 14 residues. The CDR3 loop reads CSVRRGQGDTEAFF. CDR3 sequence (DNA): TGCAGCGTGCGAAGGGGACAGGGAGACACCGAAGCTTTCTTT.

This clone was observed a handful of times. The chain combines TRBV2 with TRBJ1-1; 8 bases match TRBD1. The CDR3 sequence is 14 residues long. Germline V CDR1 and CDR2: SNHLY, FYNNEI. The V gene end was trimmed by 6 bases and the J gene end by 2 bases; junction bases not matched to a gene: 5. CDR3 sequence (DNA): TGTGCCAGCAGGGGGACAGGTCCCAACACTGAAGCTTTCTTT. Translating it yields CASRGTGPNTEAFF.

V is TRBV6-2 or TRBV6-3 and J is TRBJ2-3, with 8 bases identical to TRBD1. CDR3 length equals 17 residues. Germline CDR1 is MNHEY and CDR2 is SVGEGT. Trimming at V came to 3 bases and at J to 4 bases, leaving 12 bases not matched to a gene. CDR3 residues: CASSYWDRPNGADTQYF. CDR3 nucleotide sequence: TGTGCCAGCAGTTATTGGGACAGGCCGAATGGGGCAGATACGCAGTATTTT.

The V call is TRBV2, the J call TRBJ1-6, with TRBD1 matching over 9 bases. V trimming: 6 bases; J trimming: 10 bases; junction bases outside the gene matches: 13. Germline loops: CDR1 SNHLY, CDR2 FYNNEI. The CDR3 length is 16 residues. CDR3 nucleotides: TGTGCCAGCAGGGTTGGACAGGGGATCTCAGGATCACCCCTCCACTTT. It is translated as CASRVGQGISGSPLHF. Full variable domain (outside the CDR3, taken from reference TRBV2 and TRBJ1-6): EPEVTQTPSHQVTQMGQEVILRCVPISNHLYFYWYRQILGQKVEFLVSFYNNEISEKSEIFDDQFSVERPDGSNFTLKIRSTKLEDSAMYFCASRVGQGISGSPLHFGNGTRLTVT.

Written as DNA, the CDR3 is TGTGCCACCAGTGAGAGCCGGGGTACGAGGCGTGAAAAACTGTTTTTT. Residues: CATSESRGTRREKLFF. The chain links TRBV24-1 to TRBJ1-4; D unclear. The V gene lost 4 bases and the J gene lost 7 bases, with 18 bases spanning the gap. The germline V gene has CDR1 KGHDR and CDR2 SFDVKD. The CDR3 contains 16 residues.

The rearrangement uses TRBV6-5 and TRBJ1-5; D gene unclear. V lost 6 bases and J lost 3, with 9 bases in between. Germline loops: CDR1 MNHEY, CDR2 SVGAGI. The CDR3 contains 13 residues. The CDR3 DNA reads as TGTGCCAGCAGAAACAGCAACAATCAGCCCCAGCATTTT. Translation gives CASRNSNNQPQHF.

The chain is built from TRBV4-2 and TRBJ2-1; 13 positions agree with TRBD2. The CDR3 is 19 amino acids. CDR1 and CDR2 from the germline V gene are LGHNA and YNFKEQ. The V and J ends lost 2 bases and 6 bases, in that order; junction bases with no gene match: 13. For the CDR3, the DNA is TGTGCCAGCAGCCAATCACTAGCGGGGGGGCGTAGATTTTTCAATGAGCAGTTCTTC. Residues: CASSQSLAGGRRFFNEQFF.

This clone was seen only a few times. In nucleotides, the CDR3 is TGCGCCAGCAGCTTGGCCTATGGGGGCTCCTCTGGAAACACCATATATTTT. The encoded protein is CASSLAYGGSSGNTIYF. The gene calls are TRBV5-1 and TRBJ1-3; D may be TRBD1 (6 bases). The CDR3 length is 17 residues. V lost 0 bases and J 0 bases, leaving 13 bases between the germline ends. The germline V gene has CDR1 SGHRS and CDR2 YFSETQ.

The chain has TRBV12-3 or TRBV12-4 and TRBJ2-3, with 7 bases aligning to TRBD2. The CDR3 runs 13 residues. The V gene end was trimmed by 0 bases and the J gene end by 10 bases; junction bases not matched to a gene: 4. In DNA, the CDR3 is TGTGCCAGCAGTTTAGCCCTGGGGGGGGCGCAGTATTTT. Translating it yields CASSLALGGAQYF.

The chain is built from TRBV3-1 (or the pseudogene TRBV3-2) and TRBJ2-1; a weak D match, TRBD2 (6 bases). Looked up from germline, CDR1 is LGHDT and CDR2 is YNNKEL (reference sequence). The CDR3 runs to 16 residues. The V end lost 1 base, the J end lost 3 bases, and 13 bases lay between the germline ends. CDR3: CASSQGPAGIYNEQFF. CDR3 DNA sequence: TGTGCCAGCAGCCAAGGCCCAGCGGGTATCTACAATGAGCAGTTCTTC.

The chain joins TRBV24-1 to TRBJ1-2, with D hard to call. V lost 0 bases and J lost 9, with 4 bases in between. Germline loops: CDR1 KGHDR, CDR2 SFDVKD. The CDR3 has 11 residues. The CDR3 region has the DNA TGTGCCACCAGTGATTTGGACAGCTACACCTTC. Residues: CATSDLDSYTF.

The chain combines TRBV5-6 with TRBJ2-2, with 12 bases aligning to TRBD2. Losses at the gene ends were 4 bases for V and 5 bases for J; bases not matched to a gene: 12. The CDR3 sequence is 18 residues long. Per germline, CDR1 SGHDT and CDR2 YYEEEE. The CDR3 spells CASSDRTSGATVTGELFF. The CDR3 DNA is TGTGCCAGCAGCGATCGGACTAGCGGGGCCACGGTTACCGGGGAGCTGTTTTTT. Combining the CDR3 with reference TRBV5-6 and TRBJ2-2 gives the whole variable domain DAGVTQSPTHLIKTRGQQVTLRCSPKSGHDTVSWYQQALGQGPQFIFQYYEEEERQRGNFPDRFSGHQFPNYSSELNVNALLLGDSALYLCASSDRTSGATVTGELFFGEGSRLTVL.

The V call is TRBV5-5, the J call TRBJ1-1, with D hard to call. The CDR3 has 13 residues. The V end lost 1 base, the J end lost 5 bases, and 9 bases lay between the germline ends. Germline V gives CDR1 SGHKS, CDR2 YYEKEE (reference sequence). The CDR3 protein is CASSLPVRTEAFF. The CDR3 DNA reads TGTGCCAGCAGCTTGCCTGTGAGAACTGAAGCTTTCTTT.

The genes are TRBV7-9 and TRBJ2-2; 7 bases are a match to TRBD1. The CDR3 length is 14 residues. The J segment lost 4 bases and the V segment lost 4 bases, leaving 3 bases of the junction unmatched. Per germline, CDR1 SEHNR and CDR2 FQNEAQ (reference sequence). CDR3 sequence reads: CASSSTGITGELFF. CDR3 in DNA: TGTGCCAGCAGCTCGACAGGGATCACCGGGGAGCTGTTTTTT.

Notes on this clone: This specimen includes other DNA sequences encoding the same CDR3. V usage is TRBV28 and J usage is TRBJ2-1, with D possibly TRBD1 on 6 matching bases. The V gene lost 3 bases and the J gene lost 0 bases, with 9 bases spanning the gap. Germline V gene sequence: CDR1 MDHEN, CDR2 SYDVKM. This CDR3 contains 15 residues. CDR3 loop: CASSFRGGSYNEQFF. In DNA, the CDR3 is TGTGCCAGCAGTTTCAGGGGTGGCTCCTACAATGAGCAGTTCTTC.

This clone was seen once. V is TRBV7-9 and J is TRBJ2-7; D is unclear. The length of the CDR3 is 13 residues. V was shortened by 5 bases and J by 0 bases, with 8 bases between the two germline ends. The V gene's germline CDR1 is SEHNR and CDR2 FQNEAQ (reference sequence). The CDR3 is CASSHKSSYEQYF. DNA of the CDR3: TGTGCCAGCAGCCATAAGAGCTCCTACGAGCAGTACTTC.

The CDR3 protein is CASSSTGGGEAFF. The CDR3 coding sequence is TGTGCCAGTAGTTCGACAGGGGGCGGTGAAGCTTTCTTT. The rearrangement uses TRBV19 and TRBJ1-1; 10 bases agree with TRBD1. The length of the CDR3 is 13 residues. Looked up from germline, CDR1 is LNHDA and CDR2 is SQIVND (reference sequence). V was clipped by 5 bases and J by 7 bases; unmatched bases: 4.

This clone was found once. The gene calls are TRBV7-6 and TRBJ1-2, with unresolved D. Trimming took 1 base from V and 4 from J, leaving 19 bases between them. CDR1 and CDR2 from the germline V gene are SGHVS and FNYEAQ. CDR3 length: 17 amino acids. As DNA, the CDR3 is TGTGCCAGCAGCTTAGGCCCCCTTAGTACAGTAATCTATGGCTACACCTTC. The encoded protein is CASSLGPLSTVIYGYTF.

A single count supports this clone. The chain has TRBV28 and TRBJ1-4; no definite D call. CDR1 and CDR2 from the germline V gene are MDHEN and SYDVKM. Between the trimmed V and J ends, which lost 5 bases and 8 bases, there was a span of 6 bases. The CDR3 loop spans 11 amino acids. CDR3 loop: CASSTLEKLFF. The CDR3 region has the DNA TGTGCCAGCAGTACCCTAGAAAAACTGTTTTTT.

The chain carries TRBV1 and TRBJ2-1; the table's D gene call, TRBD2, was not cross checked with the DNA. TRBV1 is noted as a pseudogene. This CDR3 has 15 amino acids. CDR3 DNA sequence: TGCACCAGCAGCCAAGTGGCTAGCGGGGGAAATGAGCAGTTCTTC. Residues: CTSSQVASGGNEQFF.

V gene TRBV4-1 combines with J gene TRBJ1-1; TRBD1 aligns across 10 bases. The germline V gene encodes CDR1 MGHRA and CDR2 YSYEKL. With V trimmed by 4 bases and J by 5 bases, 7 bases remained unmatched. The CDR3 is 15 residues long. DNA of the CDR3: TGCGCCAGCAGCCGGGGGGACAGGGGCGTGACTGAAGCTTTCTTT. This codes for CASSRGDRGVTEAFF.

The CDR3 loop is CASTYRGRGSSPLHF. The CDR3 bases are TGTGCCAGCACCTATCGTGGCAGGGGGTCTTCACCCCTCCACTTT. The V call is TRBV6-5, the J call TRBJ1-6, with 7 bases that match TRBD1. Germline assignment: CDR1 MNHEY and CDR2 SVGAGI. The CDR3 runs 15 residues. V was pared by 7 bases and J by 9 bases, with 12 bases of the junction left unmatched.

This sequence joins TRBV19 and TRBJ1-2; 7 nucleotides match TRBD1. The germline V gene encodes CDR1 LNHDA and CDR2 SQIVND (reference sequence). The trim removed 6 bases at V and 5 bases at J, leaving 6 bases unmatched. The CDR3 is 13 residues long. CDR3 protein: CASSMTGRYGYTF. In DNA form, the CDR3 reads TGTGCCAGTAGCATGACAGGGCGTTATGGCTACACCTTC.

The chain uses TRBV6-5 and TRBJ2-5; TRBD1 agrees at 9 bases. CDR1 and CDR2 from the germline V gene are MNHEY and SVGAGI. CDR3 length: 14 amino acids. Trimming took 2 bases from V and 4 from J; bases not matched to a gene: 2. The CDR3 DNA is TGTGCCAGCAGTTACAGACAGGGGGTAGAGACCCAGTACTTC. This gives the protein CASSYRQGVETQYF.

The chain links TRBV5-8 to TRBJ1-4; the D is unclear. CDR1 and CDR2 from the germline V gene are SGHTS and YDEGEE. This CDR3 has 15 residues. Trimming shortened V by 4 bases and J by 4 bases, and 14 bases separated the two germline ends. The CDR3 loop is CASSVYSSRNEKLFF. The CDR3 DNA follows: TGTGCCAGCAGCGTGTACAGTTCCCGTAATGAAAAACTGTTTTTT. Using reference TRBV5-8 and TRBJ1-4 for the parts outside the CDR3, the full variable domain is EAGVTQSPTHLIKTRGQQATLRCSPISGHTSVYWYQQALGLGLQFLLWYDEGEERNRGNFPPRFSGRQFPNYSSELNVNALELEDSALYLCASSVYSSRNEKLFFGSGTQLSVL.

The V and J genes are TRBV15 and TRBJ1-2, with 7 nucleotides matching TRBD1. The CDR3 extends over 14 amino acids. The V segment lost 4 bases and the J segment 2 bases; nucleotides outside the gene matches: 4. In germline, CDR1 is LNHNV, CDR2 YYDKDF (reference sequence). The DNA for the CDR3 is TGTGCCACCAGCACCGACAGGGTCAACTATGGCTACACCTTC. This sequence encodes CATSTDRVNYGYTF.

The rearrangement joins TRBV15 to TRBJ1-4; 7 bases fit TRBD1. The V segment lost 0 bases and the J segment 4 bases; nucleotides outside the gene matches: 5. Germline-derived CDR1 and CDR2 are LNHNV and YYDKDF (reference sequence). The CDR3 has 16 residues. As DNA, the CDR3 is TGTGCCACCAGCAGAGATGTGGGACAGATTAATGAAAAACTGTTTTTT. This sequence encodes CATSRDVGQINEKLFF.

The chain recombines TRBV4-1 with TRBJ1-6, with unresolved D. CDR3 length: 14 amino acids. The V gene lost 1 base and the J gene lost 10 bases, with 11 bases spanning the gap. Germline V lookup: CDR1 MGHRA, CDR2 YSYEKL. The CDR3 reads CASSQAQTGSPLHF. CDR3 nucleotide sequence: TGCGCCAGCAGCCAAGCTCAGACGGGATCACCCCTCCACTTT.